This T cell receptor (beta chain) was observed in a study of T cell repertoires in cytomegalovirus infection. Study as a whole: Public TCR beta signatures provided an indication of both CMV infection and a matching HLA type.

Remarks on this clonotype: Its cognate antigen is unknown.

The CDR3 contains 16 residues. V shed 0 bases and J 4 bases; nucleotides not matched to a gene: 7. The V gene's germline CDR1 is DFQATT and CDR2 SNEGSKA (reference sequence). Study outcomes and limitations: Summed public TCR beta family frequency identified CMV carriers bearing the relevant HLA.

TCRdb processed the reads anew with MiXCR; each CDR3 protein has one entry. The repertoire holds roughly 78,000 distinct CDR3 sequences, with around 37% as singletons. The material was CD8+ T cells from cultured PBMCs, obtained from culture after CMV antigen stimulation. The TCR sequence derives from a human donor in good health (CMV status not recorded). Some clones in this sample may be carry-over from other donors' samples. The chain is built from TRBV20-1 and TRBJ2-7, with TRBD2 matching over 12 bases. The CDR3 nucleotides are TGCAGTGCTAGAGATGCCTGGACTAGCGGGGTTTACGAGCAGTACTTC. Protein product: CSARDAWTSGVYEQYF.